The source of this TCR beta chain is a study of long-term antiretroviral therapy in people with HIV. Worth noting for this clone: At one end, the junction sequence differs from germline, possibly due to a read error.

Per donor, a minimum of one pre-ART and a minimum of two post-ART PBMC samples were available. Assay version v3.0 of immunoSEQ was used, and it was run at survey level. This table comes from immunoSEQ multiplex PCR, and its TCRdb copy is limited to in-frame clones, with some not included. The data contain tens of thousands of clones, around 87% of them singletons. CDR3 length: 12 residues. The germline V gene has CDR1 MNHNS and CDR2 SASEGT. The starting material was unsorted PBMCs, obtained roughly 2.7 years after starting antiretroviral therapy. The receptor was isolated from a woman between 45 and 60 years old with HIV. The chain joins TRBV6-1 to TRBJ1-1; 7 bases align to TRBD1. CDR3 nucleotides: TGTGCCAGCAGGGAAACGACAGGGATAAAAATCTTT. As protein: CASRETTGIKIF.